This T cell receptor (beta chain) was observed in a study of shared clonotypes between healthy human individuals. On the study more broadly: Aged between 18 and 49, the donors were two women and a few men.

Into CD45RA+ naive and CD45RA-negative memory subsets, the CD4+ cells were split. This CDR3 comprises 13 residues. The V gene's germline CDR1 is LGHNA and CDR2 YNFKEQ. Trimming shortened V by 3 bases and J by 4 bases, and 8 bases separated the two germline ends. Deep level was the assay's run setting. Assay: immunoSEQ multiplex PCR; the TCRdb copy retains only in-frame clones and omits some. This sample has roughly 650,000 clones; 97% occur once, and the top ten carry around 0.06%. This receptor was identified in a woman aged 25 to 39 in good health. The J gene is TRBJ2-3, the V gene TRBV4-2; no clear D gene. The specimen sequenced was naive CD4+ T cells sorted from blood. Subset meaning: CD45RA+ positively selected. The CDR3 region is CASSHPSSDTQYF. The DNA of the CDR3 is TGTGCCAGCAGCCACCCTAGTTCAGATACGCAGTATTTT.